This T cell receptor (beta chain) originates from a study of cytomegalovirus exposure and HLA in healthy donors. V dropped 0 bases and J dropped 7 bases, with 12 bases sitting between them. The germline CDR1 and CDR2 sequences are LNHDA and SQIVND (reference sequence). CDR3 length: 15 amino acids. Vbeta (60) and Jbeta (13) primers were used in the PCR. Assay used: immunoSEQ multiplex PCR; TCRdb lists only in-frame clones, some missing. Among 150,000 to 200,000 clones, around 75% were seen once, and the ten largest hold about 7.7%. The material sequenced was PBMCs. This rearrangement joins TRBV19 to TRBJ1-4; no clear D. This clonotype was obtained from a woman aged 35 to 49 in good health and CMV-seropositive. The CDR3 here is CASSIEQDLTEKLFF. The CDR3, as DNA: TGTGCCAGTAGTATAGAGCAGGACTTAACTGAAAAACTGTTTTTT.